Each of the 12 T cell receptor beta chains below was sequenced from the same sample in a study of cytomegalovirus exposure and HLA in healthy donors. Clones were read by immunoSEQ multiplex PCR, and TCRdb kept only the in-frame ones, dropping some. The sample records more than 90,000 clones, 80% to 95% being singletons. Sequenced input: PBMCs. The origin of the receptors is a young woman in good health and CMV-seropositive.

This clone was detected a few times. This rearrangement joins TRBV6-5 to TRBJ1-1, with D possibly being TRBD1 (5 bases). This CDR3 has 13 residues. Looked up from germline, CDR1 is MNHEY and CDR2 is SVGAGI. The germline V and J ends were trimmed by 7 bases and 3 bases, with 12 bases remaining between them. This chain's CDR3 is CASNGGVYTEAFF. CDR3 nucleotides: TGTGCCAGCAATGGAGGGGTCTACACTGAAGCTTTCTTT.

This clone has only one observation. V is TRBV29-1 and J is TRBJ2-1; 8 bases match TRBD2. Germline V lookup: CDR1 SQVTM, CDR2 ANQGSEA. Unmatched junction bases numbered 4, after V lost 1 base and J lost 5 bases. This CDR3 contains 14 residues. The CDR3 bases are TGCAGCGTTGAAGCTAGCGGGCTCAACAATGAGCAGTTCTTC. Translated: CSVEASGLNNEQFF.

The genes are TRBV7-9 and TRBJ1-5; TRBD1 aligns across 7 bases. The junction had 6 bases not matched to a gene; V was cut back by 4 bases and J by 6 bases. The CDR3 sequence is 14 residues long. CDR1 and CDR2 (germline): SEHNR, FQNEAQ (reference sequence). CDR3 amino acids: CASSSTGAPQPQHF. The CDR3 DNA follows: TGTGCCAGCAGCTCTACAGGGGCTCCTCAGCCCCAGCATTTT.

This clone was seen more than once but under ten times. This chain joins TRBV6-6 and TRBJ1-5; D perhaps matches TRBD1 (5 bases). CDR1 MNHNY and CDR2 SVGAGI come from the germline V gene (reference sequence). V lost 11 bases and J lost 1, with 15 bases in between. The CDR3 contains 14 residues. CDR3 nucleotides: TGTGCCGTCAAGGGACTGATAAGCAATCAGCCCCAGCATTTT. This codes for CAVKGLISNQPQHF.

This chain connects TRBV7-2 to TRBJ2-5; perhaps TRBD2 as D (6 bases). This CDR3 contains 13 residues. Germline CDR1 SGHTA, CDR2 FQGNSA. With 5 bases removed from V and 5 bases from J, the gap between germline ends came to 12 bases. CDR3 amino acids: CASSATSRETQYF. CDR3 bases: TGTGCCAGCAGCGCGACTAGTCGGGAGACCCAGTACTTC.

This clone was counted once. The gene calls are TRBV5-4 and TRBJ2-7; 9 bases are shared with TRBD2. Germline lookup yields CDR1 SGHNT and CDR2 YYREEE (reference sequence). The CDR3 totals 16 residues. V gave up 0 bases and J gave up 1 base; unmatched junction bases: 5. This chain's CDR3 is CASSLGLAGLSYEQYF. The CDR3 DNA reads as TGTGCCAGCAGCTTGGGTCTAGCGGGGTTATCCTACGAGCAGTACTTC.

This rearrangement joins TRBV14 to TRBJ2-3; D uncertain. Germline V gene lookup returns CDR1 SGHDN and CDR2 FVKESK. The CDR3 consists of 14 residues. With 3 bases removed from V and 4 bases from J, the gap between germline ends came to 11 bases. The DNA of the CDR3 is TGTGCCAGCAGCCAGAGACGCCTAGCAGATACGCAGTATTTT. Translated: CASSQRRLADTQYF. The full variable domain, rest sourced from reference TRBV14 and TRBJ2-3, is EAGVTQFPSHSVIEKGQTVTLRCDPISGHDNLYWYRRVMGKEIKFLLHFVKESKQDESGMPNNRFLAERTGGTYSTLKVQPAELEDSGVYFCASSQRRLADTQYFGPGTRLTVL.

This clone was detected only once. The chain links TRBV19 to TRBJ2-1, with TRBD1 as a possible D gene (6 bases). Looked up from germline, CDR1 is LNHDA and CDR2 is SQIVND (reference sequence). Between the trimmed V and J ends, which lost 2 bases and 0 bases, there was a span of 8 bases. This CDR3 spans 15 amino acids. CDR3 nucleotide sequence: TGTGCCAGTAGTATAAGGGACAACTCCTACAATGAGCAGTTCTTC. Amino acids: CASSIRDNSYNEQFF.

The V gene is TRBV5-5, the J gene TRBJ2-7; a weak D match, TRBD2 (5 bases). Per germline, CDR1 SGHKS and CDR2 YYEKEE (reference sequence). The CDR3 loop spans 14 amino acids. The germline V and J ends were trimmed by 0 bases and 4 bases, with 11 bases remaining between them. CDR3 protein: CASSLEAGLYEQYF. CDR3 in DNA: TGTGCCAGCAGCTTGGAGGCGGGTTTGTACGAGCAGTACTTC.

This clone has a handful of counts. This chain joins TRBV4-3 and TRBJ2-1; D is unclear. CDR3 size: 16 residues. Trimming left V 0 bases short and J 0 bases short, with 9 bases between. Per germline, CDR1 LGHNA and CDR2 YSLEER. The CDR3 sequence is CASSQDWATSYNEQFF. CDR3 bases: TGCGCCAGCAGCCAAGATTGGGCCACCTCCTACAATGAGCAGTTCTTC.

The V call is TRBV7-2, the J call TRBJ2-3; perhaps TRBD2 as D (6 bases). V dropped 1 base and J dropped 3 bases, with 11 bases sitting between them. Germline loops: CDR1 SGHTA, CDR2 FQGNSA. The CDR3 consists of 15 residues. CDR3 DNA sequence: TGTGCCAGCAGCTTAGGAACTAGCCTAACAGATACGCAGTATTTT. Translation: CASSLGTSLTDTQYF.

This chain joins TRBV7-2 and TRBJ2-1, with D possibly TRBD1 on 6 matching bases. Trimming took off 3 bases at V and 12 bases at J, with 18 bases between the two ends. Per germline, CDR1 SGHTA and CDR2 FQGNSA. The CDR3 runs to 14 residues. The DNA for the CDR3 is TGTGCCAGCAGCTTCGATCGGGGTATGGACAGGCAGTTCTTC. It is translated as CASSFDRGMDRQFF. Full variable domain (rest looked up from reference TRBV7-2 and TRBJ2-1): GAGVSQSPSNKVTEKGKDVELRCDPISGHTALYWYRQSLGQGLEFLIYFQGNSAPDKSGLPSDRFSAERTGGSVSTLTIQRTQQEDSAVYLCASSFDRGMDRQFFGPGTRLTVL.